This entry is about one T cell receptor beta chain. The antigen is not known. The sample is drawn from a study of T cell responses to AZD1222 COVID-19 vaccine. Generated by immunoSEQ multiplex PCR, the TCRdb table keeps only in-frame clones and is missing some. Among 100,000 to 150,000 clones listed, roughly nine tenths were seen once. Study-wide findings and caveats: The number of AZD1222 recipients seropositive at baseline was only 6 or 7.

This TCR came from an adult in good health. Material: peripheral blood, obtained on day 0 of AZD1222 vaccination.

This CDR3 reads CASSNPQGTGELFF. Here the CDR3 DNA reads TGTGCCAGCAGCAACCCGCAGGGAACCGGGGAGCTGTTTTTT. The chain recombines TRBV6-5 with TRBJ2-2, with D possibly matching TRBD1 (5 bases). The CDR3 is 14 residues long. Trimming stripped 6 bases from V and 5 bases from J, with 13 bases between. The germline gives CDR1 MNHEY, CDR2 SVGAGI.